This T cell receptor (beta chain) was sequenced in a study of shared clonotypes between healthy human individuals. Study-wide findings and caveats: Several donors showed sharing of about 4.8% of naive CD4 clonotypes.

To note about this clone: The target antigen is unknown.

Profiled with immunoSEQ multiplex PCR; TCRdb holds only in-frame clones, not every one. Of over a million clones listed, 95% to 99% are singletons. The CDR3 length is 15 residues. Trimming took off 4 bases at V and 0 bases at J, with 13 bases between the two ends. Germline lookup yields CDR1 MNHEY and CDR2 SVGAGI. Sequenced input: naive CD4+ T cells sorted from blood. Subset here: CD45RA+ positively selected. The sequence came from a man aged 25 to 45 in good health. The chain links TRBV6-5 to TRBJ2-7; no firm D call. The chain's CDR3 is CASSSKHLSSYEQYF. CDR3 DNA sequence: TGTGCCAGCAGTTCTAAACACTTAAGCTCCTACGAGCAGTACTTC.